The sample holds one count of the clone carrying this T cell receptor (beta chain). Its antigen is not identified. Trimming removed 4 bases from V and 4 bases from J; junction bases left unmatched: 9. Germline V gives CDR1 SEHNR, CDR2 FQNEAQ (reference sequence). The CDR3 totals 17 residues. The data were obtained in a study of T cell responses to AZD1222 COVID-19 vaccine. The study's findings and limits: Every sample of the repertoires postdated the peak T cell response. Donors were mostly white British, more females; clonal diversity possibly underestimated. Epitopes outside B.1.351 and B.1.1.7 mutated regions reportedly drew nearly half of spike TCRs.

Profiled with immunoSEQ multiplex PCR; TCRdb holds only in-frame clones, not every one. The table shows more than 75,000 clones, with around 93% occurring only once. Recipients boosted at about 4 weeks or about 12 weeks are pooled. The specimen was peripheral blood, collected 28 days after the second AZD1222 dose. The receptor was derived from an adult who received the AZD1222 COVID-19 vaccine. The chain combines TRBV7-9 with TRBJ2-3; 12 positions match TRBD1. The CDR3 sequence: CASSSAWDRGQADTQYF. The DNA for the CDR3 is TGTGCCAGCAGCTCTGCGTGGGACAGGGGGCAGGCAGATACGCAGTATTTT.